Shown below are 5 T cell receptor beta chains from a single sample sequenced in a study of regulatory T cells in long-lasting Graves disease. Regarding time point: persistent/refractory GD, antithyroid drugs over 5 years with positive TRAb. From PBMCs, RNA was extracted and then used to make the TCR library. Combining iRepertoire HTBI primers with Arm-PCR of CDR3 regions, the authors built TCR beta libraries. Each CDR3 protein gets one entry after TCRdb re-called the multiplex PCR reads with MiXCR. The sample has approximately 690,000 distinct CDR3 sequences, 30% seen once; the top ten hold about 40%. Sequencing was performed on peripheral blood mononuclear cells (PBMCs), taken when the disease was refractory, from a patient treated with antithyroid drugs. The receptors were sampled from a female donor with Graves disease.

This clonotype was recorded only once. CDR3 protein: CASSAGVQAAGGNQPQHF. CDR3 in DNA: TGTGCCAGCAGTGCAGGAGTACAGGCGGCGGGTGGCAATCAGCCCCAGCATTTT. V is TRBV6-1 and J is TRBJ1-5; tentatively, D is TRBD1 (5 bases). The CDR3 totals 18 residues. Germline loops: CDR1 MNHNS, CDR2 SASEGT. Between the trimmed V and J ends, which lost 4 bases and 2 bases, there was a span of 21 bases.

CDR3 bases: TGTGCCAGCAGTTTACTCCGGGCCAGTGGGGCCAACGTCCTGACTTTC. Protein sequence: CASSLLRASGANVLTF. The chain recombines TRBV27 with TRBJ2-6; D call uncertain. The CDR3 is made up of 16 amino acids. V was cut by 2 bases and J by 3 bases, with 11 bases left in between. Germline CDR1 MNHEY, CDR2 SMNVEV (reference sequence). The full variable domain, completed using reference TRBV27 and TRBJ2-6, is EAQVTQNPRYLITVTGKKLTVTCSQNMNHEYMSWYRQDPGLGLRQIYYSMNVEVTDKGDVPEGYKVSRKEKRNFPLILESPSPNQTSLYFCASSLLRASGANVLTFGAGSRLTVL.

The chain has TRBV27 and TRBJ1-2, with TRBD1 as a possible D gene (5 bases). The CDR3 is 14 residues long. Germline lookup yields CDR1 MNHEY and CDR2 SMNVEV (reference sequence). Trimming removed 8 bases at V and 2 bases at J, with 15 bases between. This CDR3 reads CASQPSGRNYGYTF. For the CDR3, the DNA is TGTGCCAGCCAACCCTCGGGACGGAACTATGGCTACACCTTC.

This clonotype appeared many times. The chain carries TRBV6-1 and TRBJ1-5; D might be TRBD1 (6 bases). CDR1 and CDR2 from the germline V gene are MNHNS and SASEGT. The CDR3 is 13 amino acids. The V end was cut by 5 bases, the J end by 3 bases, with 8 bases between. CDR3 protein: CASSTGPNQPQHF. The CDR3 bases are TGTGCCAGCAGTACAGGGCCCAATCAGCCCCAGCATTTT.

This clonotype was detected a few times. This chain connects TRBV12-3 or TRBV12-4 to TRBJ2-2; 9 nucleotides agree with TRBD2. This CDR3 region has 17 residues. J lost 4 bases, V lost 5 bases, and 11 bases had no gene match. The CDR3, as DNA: TGTGCCAGCAGTCCATATTTAGCGGGAGTGGGCACCGGGGAGCTGTTTTTT. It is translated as CASSPYLAGVGTGELFF.